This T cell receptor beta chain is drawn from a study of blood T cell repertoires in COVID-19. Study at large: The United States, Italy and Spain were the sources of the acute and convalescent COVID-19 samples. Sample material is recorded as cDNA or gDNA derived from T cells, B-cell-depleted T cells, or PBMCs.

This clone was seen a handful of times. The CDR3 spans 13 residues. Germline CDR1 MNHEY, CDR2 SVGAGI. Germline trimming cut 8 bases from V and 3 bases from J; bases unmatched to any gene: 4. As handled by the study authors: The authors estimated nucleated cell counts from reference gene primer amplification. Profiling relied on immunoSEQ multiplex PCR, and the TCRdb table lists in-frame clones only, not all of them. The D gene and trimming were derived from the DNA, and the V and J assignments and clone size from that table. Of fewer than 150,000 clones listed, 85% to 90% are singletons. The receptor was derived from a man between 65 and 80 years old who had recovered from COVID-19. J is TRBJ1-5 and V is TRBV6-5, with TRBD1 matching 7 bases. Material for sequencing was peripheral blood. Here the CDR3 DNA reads TGTGCCAGCGGGACAGTTCTCAATCAGCCCCAGCATTTT. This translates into CASGTVLNQPQHF.